The clone carrying this T cell receptor (beta chain) was counted many times. The target antigen is unknown. These data belong to a study of neurological immune-mediated disorders. Study-level points and caveats: The study found the most TCR clonal expansion in HTLV-1-associated myelopathy and the least in multiple sclerosis, below healthy controls.

The CDR3 totals 18 residues. The germline V gene has CDR1 SEHNR and CDR2 FQNEAQ (reference sequence). V was clipped by 5 bases and J by 0 bases; unmatched bases: 10. The unsorted libraries were made from 2 million PBMCs kept at -80 C. TCRdb reprocessed the 5' RACE reads via MiXCR and lists one record per CDR3 protein. The sample lists some 86,000 distinct CDR3 sequences; approximately 2.4% were seen once. The chain combines TRBV7-9 with TRBJ2-6; 7 bases fit TRBD2. The specimen was PBMCs. This sequence was found in a woman aged 25 to 45 with multiple sclerosis. The CDR3 protein is CASSPRGGAVSGANVLTF. The CDR3 coding sequence is TGTGCCAGCAGCCCCCGGGGAGGGGCGGTCTCTGGGGCCAACGTCCTGACTTTC.